This T cell receptor beta chain was sequenced in a study of beta chain features in type 1 diabetes. Study-wide points: A moderate, significant TCRB CDR3 shortening appeared in type 1 diabetes across four CD4+ subsets.

About this clone: The antigen is unknown.

Each population that was sorted was more than 98% pure. Per the germline V gene, CDR1 is MDHEN and CDR2 is SYDVKM. The ends lost 4 bases at V and 2 bases at J; junction bases unmatched: 14. The CDR3 spans 19 residues. Since all of the isolated RNA was reverse transcribed, expressed TCRB transcripts were what got sequenced. Generated by immunoSEQ multiplex PCR, the TCRdb table keeps only in-frame clones and is missing some. The sample shows approximately 20,000 clones, about 57% of them seen only once. This chain links TRBV28 with TRBJ2-3; TRBD2 matches 11 bases. This receptor was taken from a young man with type 1 diabetes. The source material was stem cell memory CD4+ T cells from blood. The CDR3 DNA reads as TGTGCCAGCAGTTCGACTAGCGGGATTTTCGAGACCTACACAGATACGCAGTATTTT. It is translated as CASSSTSGIFETYTDTQYF.